Detailed here is one TCR beta chain. This sample is drawn from a study of T cell responses to AZD1222 COVID-19 vaccine. Between the trimmed V and J ends, which lost 0 bases and 1 base, there was a span of 11 bases. This CDR3 is 16 amino acids long. The V gene's germline CDR1 is SGHRS and CDR2 YFSETQ. The data were produced by immunoSEQ multiplex PCR, yet TCRdb's version contains in-frame clones alone and is incomplete. The repertoire holds 110,000 or so clones, with around 90% as singletons. The chain combines TRBV5-1 with TRBJ1-3, with unresolved D. The origin of this receptor is an adult in good health. The source material was peripheral blood, sampled on day 0 of MenACWY control vaccination. The CDR3 DNA sequence: TGCGCCAGCAGCTTGGACGGGCCCTCGTCTGGAAACACCATATATTTT. Translated, it gives CASSLDGPSSGNTIYF. The full variable domain, in which reference TRBV5-1 and TRBJ1-3 provide the parts outside the CDR3, is KAGVTQTPRYLIKTRGQQVTLSCSPISGHRSVSWYQQTPGQGLQFLFEYFSETQRNKGNFPGRFSGRQFSNSRSEMNVSTLELGDSALYLCASSLDGPSSGNTIYFGEGSWLTVV.